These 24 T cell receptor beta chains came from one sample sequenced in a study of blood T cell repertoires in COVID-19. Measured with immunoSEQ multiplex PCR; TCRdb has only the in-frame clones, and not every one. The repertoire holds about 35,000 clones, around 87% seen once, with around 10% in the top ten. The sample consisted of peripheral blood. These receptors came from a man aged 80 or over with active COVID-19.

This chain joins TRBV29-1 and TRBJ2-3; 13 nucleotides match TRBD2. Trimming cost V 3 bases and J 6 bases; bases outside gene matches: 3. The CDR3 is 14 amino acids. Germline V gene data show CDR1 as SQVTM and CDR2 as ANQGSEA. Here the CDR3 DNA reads TGCAGCGTTGAGGGACTAGCGGGAACTGATACGCAGTATTTT. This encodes CSVEGLAGTDTQYF.

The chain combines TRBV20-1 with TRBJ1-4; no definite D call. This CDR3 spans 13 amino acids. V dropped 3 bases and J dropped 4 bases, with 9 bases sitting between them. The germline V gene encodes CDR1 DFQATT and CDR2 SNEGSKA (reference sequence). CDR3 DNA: TGCAGTGCTAGTAATCACATTAATGAAAAACTGTTTTTT. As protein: CSASNHINEKLFF.

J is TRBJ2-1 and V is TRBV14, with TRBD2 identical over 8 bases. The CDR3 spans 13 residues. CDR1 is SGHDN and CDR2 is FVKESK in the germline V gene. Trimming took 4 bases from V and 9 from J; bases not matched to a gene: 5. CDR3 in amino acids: CASSPGTRVEQFF. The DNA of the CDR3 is TGTGCCAGCAGCCCGGGGACTAGGGTTGAGCAGTTCTTC. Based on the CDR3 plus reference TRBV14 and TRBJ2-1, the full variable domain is EAGVTQFPSHSVIEKGQTVTLRCDPISGHDNLYWYRRVMGKEIKFLLHFVKESKQDESGMPNNRFLAERTGGTYSTLKVQPAELEDSGVYFCASSPGTRVEQFFGPGTRLTVL.

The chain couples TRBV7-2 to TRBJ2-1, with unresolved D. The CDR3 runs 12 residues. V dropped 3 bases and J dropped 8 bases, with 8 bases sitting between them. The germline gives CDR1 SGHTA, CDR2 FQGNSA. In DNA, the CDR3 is TGTGCCAGCAGCTTGTTCCGGTATGAGCAGTTCTTC. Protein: CASSLFRYEQFF.

CDR3 region: CASSYLRARQETQYF. The CDR3 nucleotides read TGTGCCAGCAGCTACCTCAGGGCTCGGCAGGAGACCCAGTACTTC. This chain joins TRBV14 and TRBJ2-5; TRBD1 is a possible D gene (5 bases). The germline V gene has CDR1 SGHDN and CDR2 FVKESK. The length of the CDR3 is 15 residues. Trimming stripped 5 bases from V and 5 bases from J, with 18 bases between.

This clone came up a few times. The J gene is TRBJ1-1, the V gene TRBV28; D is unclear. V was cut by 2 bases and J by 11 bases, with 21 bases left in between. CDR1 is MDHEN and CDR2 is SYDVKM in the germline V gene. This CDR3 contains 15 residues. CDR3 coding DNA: TGTGCCAGCAGTTTAATTGGAGCGGATGGAGTGGGCGCTTTCTTT. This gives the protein CASSLIGADGVGAFF. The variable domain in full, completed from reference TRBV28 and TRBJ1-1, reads DVKVTQSSRYLVKRTGEKVFLECVQDMDHENMFWYRQDPGLGLRLIYFSYDVKMKEKGDIPEGYSVSREKKERFSLILESASTNQTSMYLCASSLIGADGVGAFFGQGTRLTVV.

CDR3 nucleotides: TGCGCCAGCAGCTTGATAGGAGGGGAGAACACTGAAGCTTTCTTT. Amino acid sequence: CASSLIGGENTEAFF. The V and J genes are TRBV5-1 and TRBJ1-1; a possible D gene is TRBD1 (5 bases). The CDR3 covers 15 residues. Trimming cost V 1 base and J 1 base, with 11 bases left between them. In germline, CDR1 is SGHRS, CDR2 YFSETQ. Full variable domain (outside the CDR3, taken from reference TRBV5-1 and TRBJ1-1): KAGVTQTPRYLIKTRGQQVTLSCSPISGHRSVSWYQQTPGQGLQFLFEYFSETQRNKGNFPGRFSGRQFSNSRSEMNVSTLELGDSALYLCASSLIGGENTEAFFGQGTRLTVV.

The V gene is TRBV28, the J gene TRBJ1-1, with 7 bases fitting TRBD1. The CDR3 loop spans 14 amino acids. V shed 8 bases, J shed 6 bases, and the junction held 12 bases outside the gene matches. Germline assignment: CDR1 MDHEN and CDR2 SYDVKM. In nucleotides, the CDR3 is TGTGCCAGCCGACCGACAGGGTTCCTTCCTGAAGCTTTCTTT. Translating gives CASRPTGFLPEAFF.

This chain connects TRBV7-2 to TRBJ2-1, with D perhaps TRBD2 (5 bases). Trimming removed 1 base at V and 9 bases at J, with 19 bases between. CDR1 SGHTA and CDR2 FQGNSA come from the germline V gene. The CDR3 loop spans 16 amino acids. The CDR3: CASSLVSGSPEGEQFF. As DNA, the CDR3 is TGTGCCAGCAGCTTAGTTAGTGGGAGCCCGGAAGGTGAGCAGTTCTTC.

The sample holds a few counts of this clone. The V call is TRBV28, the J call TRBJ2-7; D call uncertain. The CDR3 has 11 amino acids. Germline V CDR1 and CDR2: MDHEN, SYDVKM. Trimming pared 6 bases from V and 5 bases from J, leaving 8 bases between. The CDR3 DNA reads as TGTGCCAGCAGCCCACTGAACGAGCAGTACTTC. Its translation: CASSPLNEQYF. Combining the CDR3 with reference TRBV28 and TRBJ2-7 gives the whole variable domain DVKVTQSSRYLVKRTGEKVFLECVQDMDHENMFWYRQDPGLGLRLIYFSYDVKMKEKGDIPEGYSVSREKKERFSLILESASTNQTSMYLCASSPLNEQYFGPGTRLTVT.

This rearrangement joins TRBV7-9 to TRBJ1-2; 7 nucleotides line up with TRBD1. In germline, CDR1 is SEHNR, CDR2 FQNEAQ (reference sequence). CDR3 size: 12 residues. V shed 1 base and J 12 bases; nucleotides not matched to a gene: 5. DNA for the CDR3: TGTGCCAGCAGCTTAGGGACAGGAGAAGACACCTTC. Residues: CASSLGTGEDTF.

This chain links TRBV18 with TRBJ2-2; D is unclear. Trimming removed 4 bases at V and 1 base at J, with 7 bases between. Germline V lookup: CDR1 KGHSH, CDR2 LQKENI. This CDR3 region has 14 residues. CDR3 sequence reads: CASSRGLNTGELFF. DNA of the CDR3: TGTGCCAGCTCACGAGGTCTGAACACCGGGGAGCTGTTTTTT.

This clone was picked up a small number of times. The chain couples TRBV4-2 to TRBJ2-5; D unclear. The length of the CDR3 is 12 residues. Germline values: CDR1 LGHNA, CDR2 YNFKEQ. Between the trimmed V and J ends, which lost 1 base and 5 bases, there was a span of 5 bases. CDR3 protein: CASSQGLETQYF. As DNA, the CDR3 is TGTGCCAGCAGCCAAGGTCTGGAGACCCAGTACTTC.

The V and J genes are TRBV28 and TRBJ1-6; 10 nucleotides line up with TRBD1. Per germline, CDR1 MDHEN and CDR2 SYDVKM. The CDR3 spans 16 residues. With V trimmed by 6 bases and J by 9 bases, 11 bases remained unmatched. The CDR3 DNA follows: TGTGCCAGCAGGGGATCGACAGGGGGCGCCGGTTCACCCCTCCACTTT. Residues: CASRGSTGGAGSPLHF. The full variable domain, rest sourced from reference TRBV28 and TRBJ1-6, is DVKVTQSSRYLVKRTGEKVFLECVQDMDHENMFWYRQDPGLGLRLIYFSYDVKMKEKGDIPEGYSVSREKKERFSLILESASTNQTSMYLCASRGSTGGAGSPLHFGNGTRLTVT.

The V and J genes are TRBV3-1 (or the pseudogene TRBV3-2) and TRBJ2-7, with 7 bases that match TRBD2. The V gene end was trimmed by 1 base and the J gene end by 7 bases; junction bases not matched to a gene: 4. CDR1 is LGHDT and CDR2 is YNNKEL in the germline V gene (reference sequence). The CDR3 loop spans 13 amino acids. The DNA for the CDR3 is TGTGCCAGCAGCCAAGTGTTCGGGGGGGAGCAGTACTTC. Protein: CASSQVFGGEQYF.

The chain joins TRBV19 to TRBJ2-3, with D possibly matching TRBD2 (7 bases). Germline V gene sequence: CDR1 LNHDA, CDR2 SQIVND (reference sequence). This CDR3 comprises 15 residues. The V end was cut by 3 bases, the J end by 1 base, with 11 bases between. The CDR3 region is CASSMGGARTDTQYF. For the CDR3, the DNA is TGTGCCAGTAGTATGGGGGGGGCCCGCACAGATACGCAGTATTTT.

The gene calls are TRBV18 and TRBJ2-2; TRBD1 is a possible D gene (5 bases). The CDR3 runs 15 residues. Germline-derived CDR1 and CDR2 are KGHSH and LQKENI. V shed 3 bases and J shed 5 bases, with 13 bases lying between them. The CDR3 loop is CASSPRSQGTGELFF. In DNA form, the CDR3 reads TGTGCCAGCTCACCGAGATCTCAGGGAACCGGGGAGCTGTTTTTT.

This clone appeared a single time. CDR3 sequence reads: CAWSPLRYEQYF. Written as DNA, the CDR3 is TGTGCCTGGAGTCCTCTCCGCTACGAGCAGTACTTC. J is TRBJ2-7 and V is TRBV30; D is uncertain. V dropped 2 bases and J dropped 3 bases, with 8 bases sitting between them. The CDR3 runs 12 residues. Germline CDR1 reads GTSNPN; CDR2 reads SVGIG (reference sequence).

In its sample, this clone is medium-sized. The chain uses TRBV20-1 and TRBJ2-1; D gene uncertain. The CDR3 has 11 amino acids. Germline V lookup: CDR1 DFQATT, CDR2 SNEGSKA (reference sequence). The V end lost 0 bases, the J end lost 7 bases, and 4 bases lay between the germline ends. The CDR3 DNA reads TGCAGTGCTAGAGAGCGGAATGAGCAGTTCTTC. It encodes CSARERNEQFF.

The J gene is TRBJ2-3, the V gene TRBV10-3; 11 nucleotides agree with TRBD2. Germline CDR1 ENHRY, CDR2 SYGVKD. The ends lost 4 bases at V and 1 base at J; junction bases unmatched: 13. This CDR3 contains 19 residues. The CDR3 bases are TGTGCCATCAGTGGCCCCGGGACTAGCGGCAAGTCCCGCACAGATACGCAGTATTTT. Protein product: CAISGPGTSGKSRTDTQYF.

Here the CDR3 reads CASSSEQGPIKKYF. The DNA for the CDR3 is TGTGCCAGCAGCTCAGAACAGGGCCCAATTAAAAAGTACTTC. J is TRBJ2-7 and V is TRBV7-9; tentatively, D is TRBD1 (6 bases). V was shortened by 4 bases and J by 11 bases, with 21 bases between the two germline ends. Germline V gene lookup returns CDR1 SEHNR and CDR2 FQNEAQ (reference sequence). The CDR3 consists of 14 residues. Looking up the rest from reference TRBV7-9 and TRBJ2-7 gives the full variable domain: DTGVSQNPRHKITKRGQNVTFRCDPISEHNRLYWYRQTLGQGPEFLTYFQNEAQLEKSRLLSDRFSAERPKGSFSTLEIQRTEQGDSAMYLCASSSEQGPIKKYFGPGTRLTVT.

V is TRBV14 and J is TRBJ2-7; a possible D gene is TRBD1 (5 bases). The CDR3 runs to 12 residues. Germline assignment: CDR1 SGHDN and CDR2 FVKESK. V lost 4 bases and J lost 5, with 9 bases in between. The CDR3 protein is CASSLAGNEQYF. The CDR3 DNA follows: TGTGCCAGCAGCCTAGCAGGGAACGAGCAGTACTTC.

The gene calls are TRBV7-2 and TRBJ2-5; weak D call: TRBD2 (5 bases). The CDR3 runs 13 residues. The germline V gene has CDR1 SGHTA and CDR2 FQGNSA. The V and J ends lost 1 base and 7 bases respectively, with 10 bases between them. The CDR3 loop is CASSLEPAGTQYF. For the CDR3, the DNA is TGTGCCAGCAGCTTAGAGCCGGCGGGGACCCAGTACTTC.

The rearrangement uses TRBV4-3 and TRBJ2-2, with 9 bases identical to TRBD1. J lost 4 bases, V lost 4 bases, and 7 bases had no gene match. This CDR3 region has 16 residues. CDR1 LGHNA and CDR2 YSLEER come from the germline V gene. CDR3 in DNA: TGCGCCAGCAGCCCCACAGGGGGCGCGATCACCGGGGAGCTGTTTTTT. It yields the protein CASSPTGGAITGELFF.